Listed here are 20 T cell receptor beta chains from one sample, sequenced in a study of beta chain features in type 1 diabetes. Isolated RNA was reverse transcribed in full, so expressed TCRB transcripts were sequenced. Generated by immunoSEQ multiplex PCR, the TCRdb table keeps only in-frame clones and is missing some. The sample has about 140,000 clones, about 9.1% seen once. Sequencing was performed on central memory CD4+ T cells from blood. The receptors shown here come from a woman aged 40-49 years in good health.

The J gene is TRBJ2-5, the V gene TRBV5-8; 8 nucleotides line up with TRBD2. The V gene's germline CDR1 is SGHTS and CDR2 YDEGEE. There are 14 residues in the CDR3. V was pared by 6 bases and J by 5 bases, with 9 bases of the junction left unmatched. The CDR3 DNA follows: TGTGCCAGCACCGCCGGGACTAGGTGGGAGACCCAGTACTTC. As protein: CASTAGTRWETQYF.

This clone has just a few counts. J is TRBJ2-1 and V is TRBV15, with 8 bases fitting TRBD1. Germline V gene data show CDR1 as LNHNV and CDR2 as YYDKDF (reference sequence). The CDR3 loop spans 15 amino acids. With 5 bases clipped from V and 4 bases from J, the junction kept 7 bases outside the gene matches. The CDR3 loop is CATSGTGTGYNEQFF. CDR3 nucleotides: TGTGCCACCAGCGGGACCGGGACAGGATACAATGAGCAGTTCTTC.

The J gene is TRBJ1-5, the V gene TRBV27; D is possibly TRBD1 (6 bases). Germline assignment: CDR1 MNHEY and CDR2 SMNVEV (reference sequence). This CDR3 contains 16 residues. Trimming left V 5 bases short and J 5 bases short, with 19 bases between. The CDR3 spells CASSGPQGIVDQPQHF. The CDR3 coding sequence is TGTGCCAGCAGTGGTCCGCAGGGGATAGTGGATCAGCCCCAGCATTTT.

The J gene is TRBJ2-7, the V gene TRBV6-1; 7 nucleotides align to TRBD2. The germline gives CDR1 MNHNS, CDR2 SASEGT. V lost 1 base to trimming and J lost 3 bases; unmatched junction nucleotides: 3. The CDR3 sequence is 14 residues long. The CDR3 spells CASSEGTRGYEQYF. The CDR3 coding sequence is TGTGCCAGCAGTGAAGGGACTAGGGGCTACGAGCAGTACTTC.

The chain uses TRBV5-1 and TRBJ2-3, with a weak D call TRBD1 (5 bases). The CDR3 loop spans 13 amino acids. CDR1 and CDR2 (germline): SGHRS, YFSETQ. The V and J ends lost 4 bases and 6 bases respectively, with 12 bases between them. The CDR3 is CASSGAGWDTQYF. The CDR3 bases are TGCGCCAGCAGCGGGGCCGGGTGGGATACGCAGTATTTT.

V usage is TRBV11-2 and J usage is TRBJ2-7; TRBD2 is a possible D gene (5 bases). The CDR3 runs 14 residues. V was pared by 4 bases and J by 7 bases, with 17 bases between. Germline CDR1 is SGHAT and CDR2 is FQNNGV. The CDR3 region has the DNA TGTGCCAGCAGCTGGAGGCTGGATGGGAGTGAGCAGTACTTC. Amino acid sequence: CASSWRLDGSEQYF.

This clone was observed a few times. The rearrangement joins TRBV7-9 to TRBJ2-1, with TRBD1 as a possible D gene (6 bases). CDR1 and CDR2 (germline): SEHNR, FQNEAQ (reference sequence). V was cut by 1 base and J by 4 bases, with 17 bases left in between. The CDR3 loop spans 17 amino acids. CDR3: CASSLGELQGWYNEQFF. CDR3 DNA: TGTGCCAGCAGCTTAGGGGAATTGCAGGGGTGGTACAATGAGCAGTTCTTC.

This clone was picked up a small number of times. This chain's CDR3 is CSVYRGSYTF. CDR3 bases: TGCAGCGTTTACAGGGGGTCCTACACCTTC. J is TRBJ1-2 and V is TRBV29-1; 8 nucleotides align to TRBD1. The CDR3 is made up of 10 amino acids. Germline-derived CDR1 and CDR2 are SQVTM and ANQGSEA. The junction had 3 bases not matched to a gene; V was cut back by 5 bases and J by 10 bases. Full variable domain (remainder filled in from reference TRBV29-1 and TRBJ1-2): SAVISQKPSRDICQRGTSLTIQCQVDSQVTMMFWYRQQPGQSLTLIATANQGSEATYESGFVIDKFPISRPNLTFSTLTVSNMSPEDSSIYLCSVYRGSYTFGSGTRLTVV.

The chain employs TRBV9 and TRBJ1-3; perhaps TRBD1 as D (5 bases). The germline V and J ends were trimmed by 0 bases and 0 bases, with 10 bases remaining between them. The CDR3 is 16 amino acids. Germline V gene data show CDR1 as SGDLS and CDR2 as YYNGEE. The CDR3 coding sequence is TGTGCCAGCAGCGTAGATCAGACAGTCTCTGGAAACACCATATATTTT. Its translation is CASSVDQTVSGNTIYF.

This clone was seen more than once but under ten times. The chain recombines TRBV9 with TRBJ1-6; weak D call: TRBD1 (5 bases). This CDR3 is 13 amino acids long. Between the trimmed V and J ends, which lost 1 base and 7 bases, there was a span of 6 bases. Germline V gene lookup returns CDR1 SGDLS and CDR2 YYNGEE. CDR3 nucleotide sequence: TGTGCCAGCAGCGTACAGGGAAATTCACCCCTCCACTTT. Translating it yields CASSVQGNSPLHF.

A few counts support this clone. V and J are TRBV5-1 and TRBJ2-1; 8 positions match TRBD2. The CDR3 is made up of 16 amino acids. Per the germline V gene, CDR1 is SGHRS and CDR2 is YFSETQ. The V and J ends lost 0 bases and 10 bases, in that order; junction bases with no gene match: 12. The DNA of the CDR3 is TGCGCCAGCAGCTTGGCGGGCGGGGGGCCCTTCGAGGAGCAGTTCTTC. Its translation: CASSLAGGGPFEEQFF.

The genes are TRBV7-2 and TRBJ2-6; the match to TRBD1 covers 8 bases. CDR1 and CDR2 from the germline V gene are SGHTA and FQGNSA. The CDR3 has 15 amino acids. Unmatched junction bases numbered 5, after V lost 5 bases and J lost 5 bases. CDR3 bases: TGTGCCAGCAGCATCCAGGGGGCTAGGGCCAACGTCCTGACTTTC. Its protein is CASSIQGARANVLTF.

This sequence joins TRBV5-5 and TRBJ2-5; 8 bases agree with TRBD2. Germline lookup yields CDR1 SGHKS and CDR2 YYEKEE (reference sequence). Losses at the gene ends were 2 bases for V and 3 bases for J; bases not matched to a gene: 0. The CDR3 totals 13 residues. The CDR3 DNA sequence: TGTGCCAGCAGCTTCGGGGGGGAAGAGACCCAGTACTTC. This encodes CASSFGGEETQYF.

The CDR3 spells CASSPMQGAQPQHF. As DNA, the CDR3 is TGTGCCAGCAGCCCCATGCAGGGGGCTCAGCCCCAGCATTTT. The chain couples TRBV7-2 to TRBJ1-5; the match to TRBD1 covers 8 bases. CDR1 and CDR2 (germline): SGHTA, FQGNSA. This CDR3 has 14 amino acids. With V trimmed by 5 bases and J by 6 bases, 6 bases remained unmatched.

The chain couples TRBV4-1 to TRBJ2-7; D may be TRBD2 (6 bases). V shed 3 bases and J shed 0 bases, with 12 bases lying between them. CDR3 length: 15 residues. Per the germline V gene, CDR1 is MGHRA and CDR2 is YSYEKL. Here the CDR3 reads CASSQGRGNSYEQYF. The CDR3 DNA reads TGCGCCAGCAGCCAGGGTCGGGGGAACTCCTACGAGCAGTACTTC.

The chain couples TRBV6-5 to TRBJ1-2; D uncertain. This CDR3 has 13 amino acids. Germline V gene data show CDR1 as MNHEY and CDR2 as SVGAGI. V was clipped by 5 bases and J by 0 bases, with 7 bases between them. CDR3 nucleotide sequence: TGTGCCAGCAGTCCCGACTCTAACTATGGCTACACCTTC. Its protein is CASSPDSNYGYTF.

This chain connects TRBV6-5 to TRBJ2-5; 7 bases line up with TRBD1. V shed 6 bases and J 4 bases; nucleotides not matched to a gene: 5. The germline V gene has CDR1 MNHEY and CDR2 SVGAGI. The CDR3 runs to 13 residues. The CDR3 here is CASRRGQAETQYF. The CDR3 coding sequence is TGTGCCAGCAGAAGAGGACAGGCAGAGACCCAGTACTTC.

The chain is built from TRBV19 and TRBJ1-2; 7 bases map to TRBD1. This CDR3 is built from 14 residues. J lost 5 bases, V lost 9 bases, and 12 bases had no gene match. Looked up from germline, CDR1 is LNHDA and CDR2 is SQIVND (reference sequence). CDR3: CASQPGQDWYGYTF. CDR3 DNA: TGTGCCAGCCAACCCGGACAGGACTGGTATGGCTACACCTTC.

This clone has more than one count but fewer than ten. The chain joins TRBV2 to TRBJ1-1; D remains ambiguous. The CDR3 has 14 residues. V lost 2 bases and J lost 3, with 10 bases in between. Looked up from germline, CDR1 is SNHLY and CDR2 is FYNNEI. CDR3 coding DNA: TGTGCCAGCAGTGAACTGGCGGGATACACTGAAGCTTTCTTT. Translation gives CASSELAGYTEAFF. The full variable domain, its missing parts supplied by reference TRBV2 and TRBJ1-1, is EPEVTQTPSHQVTQMGQEVILRCVPISNHLYFYWYRQILGQKVEFLVSFYNNEISEKSEIFDDQFSVERPDGSNFTLKIRSTKLEDSAMYFCASSELAGYTEAFFGQGTRLTVV.

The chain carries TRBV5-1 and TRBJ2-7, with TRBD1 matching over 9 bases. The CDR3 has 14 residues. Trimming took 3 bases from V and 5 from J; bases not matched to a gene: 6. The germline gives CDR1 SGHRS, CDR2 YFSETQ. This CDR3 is CASSYGTGLNEQYF. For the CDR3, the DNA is TGCGCCAGCAGCTACGGGACAGGGCTTAACGAGCAGTACTTC.